This T cell receptor (beta chain) was sequenced during a study of blood T cell repertoires in COVID-19. Across the study: From the United States, Italy and Spain came samples of acute and convalescent COVID-19.

Methods used by the authors: Amplification of reference gene primers was used by the study to estimate nucleated cell counts. The repertoire was sequenced with immunoSEQ multiplex PCR; TCRdb's copy has only in-frame clones and lacks some. The D gene and trimming were derived from the DNA, and the V and J assignments and clone size from that table. The table has over 95,000 clones, around 83% seen once. Patients from Seattle were sampled longitudinally, starting during active infection. V was cut by 9 bases and J by 10 bases, with 22 bases left in between. Germline CDR1 and CDR2: MNHEY and SMNVEV (reference sequence). The CDR3 has 15 residues.

The sample comprised peripheral blood. The receptor comes from a woman in her sixties or seventies with COVID-19, enrolled during active disease. The chain joins TRBV27 to TRBJ1-6, with TRBD1 as a possible D gene (5 bases). CDR3 coding DNA: TGTGCCAGTCCGAAAGGGGATCGGGAGGGCTCACCCCTCCACTTT. Encoded protein: CASPKGDREGSPLHF.